The 26 T cell receptor beta chains below were found in one sample sequenced in a study of OX40 agonist ivuxolimab in advanced cancers. TCRdb's copy holds only in-frame clones and misses some; the assay was immunoSEQ multiplex PCR. The table lists tens of thousands of clones, around 83% of them singletons. Sequencing was performed on CD4+ or CD8+ T cells sorted from blood, taken in a trial of the OX40 agonist ivuxolimab. The receptors stem from an adult with an advanced solid tumor such as melanoma, head and neck, liver or kidney cancer.

The chain uses TRBV2 and TRBJ2-7; a weak D match, TRBD1 (5 bases). This CDR3 region has 13 residues. V lost 9 bases and J lost 3, with 15 bases in between. CDR1 SNHLY and CDR2 FYNNEI come from the germline V gene. The CDR3 DNA sequence: TGTGCCAGTCGACAGTCGCCCAGCTACGAGCAGTACTTC. Its translation is CASRQSPSYEQYF.

Here the CDR3 DNA reads TGCGCCAGCAGTGAGGGACCGAACACCGGGGAGCTGTTTTTT. Its protein product is CASSEGPNTGELFF. This sequence joins TRBV10-1 and TRBJ2-2; D gene unclear. This CDR3 spans 14 amino acids. The ends were cut back, 2 bases at V and 0 bases at J, with 4 bases in the middle. Germline CDR1 WNHNN, CDR2 SYGVQD (reference sequence).

The V call is TRBV7-2, the J call TRBJ1-3; no firm D call. Deletions cut 6 bases from V and 0 bases from J, with 15 bases between. Germline-derived CDR1 and CDR2 are SGHTA and FQGNSA. The CDR3 is 16 residues long. The CDR3 nucleotides read TGTGCCAGCAGTCGGCGCGGGCAGGACTCTGGAAACACCATATATTTT. Its protein is CASSRRGQDSGNTIYF.

The chain uses TRBV7-9 and TRBJ1-1; TRBD1 might be the D (5 bases). The V end was cut by 3 bases, the J end by 4 bases, with 12 bases between. The CDR3 contains 14 residues. The germline V gene encodes CDR1 SEHNR and CDR2 FQNEAQ (reference sequence). The CDR3 region is CASSLGGLSTEAFF. CDR3 nucleotide sequence: TGTGCCAGCAGCTTGGGGGGACTCAGCACTGAAGCTTTCTTT. The full variable domain, completed using reference TRBV7-9 and TRBJ1-1, is DTGVSQNPRHKITKRGQNVTFRCDPISEHNRLYWYRQTLGQGPEFLTYFQNEAQLEKSRLLSDRFSAERPKGSFSTLEIQRTEQGDSAMYLCASSLGGLSTEAFFGQGTRLTVV.

CDR3 coding DNA: TGTGCCAGCAGCTTAGAGGGACAGGGACGTGAAAAACTGTTTTTT. This sequence encodes CASSLEGQGREKLFF. The gene calls are TRBV11-2 and TRBJ1-4, with 9 bases that match TRBD1. The CDR3 runs 15 residues. The ends lost 0 bases at V and 7 bases at J; junction bases unmatched: 3. Per germline, CDR1 SGHAT and CDR2 FQNNGV.

The gene calls are TRBV5-4 and TRBJ1-1; a possible D gene is TRBD1 (6 bases). V gave up 1 base and J gave up 3 bases, with 16 bases separating them. Germline V lookup: CDR1 SGHNT, CDR2 YYREEE (reference sequence). The length of the CDR3 is 16 residues. The CDR3 spells CASSLFLGQWDTEAFF. The CDR3 nucleotides read TGTGCCAGCAGCTTGTTTTTGGGACAATGGGACACTGAAGCTTTCTTT.

V is TRBV7-6 and J is TRBJ2-3; a possible D gene is TRBD2 (6 bases). This CDR3 is built from 16 residues. In germline, CDR1 is SGHVS, CDR2 FNYEAQ. Trimming removed 4 bases from V and 6 bases from J, with 20 bases in between. CDR3 nucleotide sequence: TGTGCCAGCAGCTCTCCCATCGGACTAAGGAGGGATACGCAGTATTTT. Protein sequence: CASSSPIGLRRDTQYF. The whole variable domain, remainder taken from reference TRBV7-6 and TRBJ2-3, is GAGVSQSPRYKVTKRGQDVALRCDPISGHVSLYWYRQALGQGPEFLTYFNYEAQQDKSGLPNDRFSAERPEGSISTLTIQRTEQRDSAMYRCASSSPIGLRRDTQYFGPGTRLTVL.

The rearrangement links TRBV12-1 to TRBJ2-2; the D call TRBD2 from the table was never checked on the DNA. TRBV12-1 is an annotated pseudogene. The CDR3 length is 16 residues. CDR3 amino acids: CASSFGLPRNTGELFF. CDR3 DNA sequence: TGTGCCAGCAGCTTTGGCCTACCTAGGAACACCGGGGAGCTGTTTTTT.

The gene calls are TRBV19 and TRBJ2-2; maybe TRBD2 (5 bases). In germline, CDR1 is LNHDA, CDR2 SQIVND (reference sequence). The CDR3 extends over 16 amino acids. V dropped 3 bases and J dropped 3 bases, with 14 bases sitting between them. CDR3 nucleotides: TGTGCCAGTAGTATTCGAGCGCAGGAGGACACCGGGGAGCTGTTTTTT. Amino acids: CASSIRAQEDTGELFF. Full variable domain (outside the CDR3, taken from reference TRBV19 and TRBJ2-2): DGGITQSPKYLFRKEGQNVTLSCEQNLNHDAMYWYRQDPGQGLRLIYYSQIVNDFQKGDIAEGYSVSREKKESFPLTVTSAQKNPTAFYLCASSIRAQEDTGELFFGEGSRLTVL.

The chain recombines TRBV18 with TRBJ1-1; no clear D gene. The germline V and J ends were trimmed by 3 bases and 4 bases, with 24 bases remaining between them. Germline loops: CDR1 KGHSH, CDR2 LQKENI. There are 18 residues in the CDR3. CDR3 nucleotide sequence: TGTGCCAGCTCACCGCGTAAGGACCTGCCTCCCGACCTCACTGAAGCTTTCTTT. Translated, it gives CASSPRKDLPPDLTEAFF. The full variable domain, with the rest looked up from reference TRBV18 and TRBJ1-1, is NAGVMQNPRHLVRRRGQEARLRCSPMKGHSHVYWYRQLPEEGLKFMVYLQKENIIDESGMPKERFSAEFPKEGPSILRIQQVVRGDSAAYFCASSPRKDLPPDLTEAFFGQGTRLTVV.

The chain joins TRBV6-5 to TRBJ2-1; 8 positions agree with TRBD2. This CDR3 is 13 amino acids long. V shed 5 bases, J shed 6 bases, and the junction held 3 bases outside the gene matches. CDR1 and CDR2 from the germline V gene are MNHEY and SVGAGI. The CDR3, as DNA: TGTGCCAGCAGTCAAAGCGGGAGCAATGAGCAGTTCTTC. Its translation: CASSQSGSNEQFF.

This chain connects TRBV6-1 to TRBJ1-2; D remains unclear. The CDR3 loop spans 13 amino acids. With 6 bases removed from V and 6 bases from J, the gap between germline ends came to 14 bases. From germline, CDR1 is MNHNS and CDR2 SASEGT. The CDR3: CASREPGSNGYTF. CDR3 DNA sequence: TGTGCCAGCAGGGAACCGGGGAGTAATGGCTACACCTTC.

The V gene is TRBV15, the J gene TRBJ2-5; D perhaps matches TRBD2 (5 bases). Germline CDR1 reads LNHNV; CDR2 reads YYDKDF (reference sequence). V dropped 1 base and J dropped 2 bases, with 8 bases sitting between them. The CDR3 loop spans 14 amino acids. Here the CDR3 reads CATSRGRNQETQYF. In nucleotides, the CDR3 is TGTGCCACCAGCAGAGGGAGGAATCAAGAGACCCAGTACTTC.

The chain's CDR3 is CAWRGETGSSYNSPLHF. As DNA, the CDR3 is TGTGCCTGGAGGGGTGAGACAGGGAGCTCCTATAATTCACCCCTCCACTTT. The chain links TRBV30 to TRBJ1-6; TRBD1 matches 7 bases. The germline CDR1 and CDR2 sequences are GTSNPN and SVGIG (reference sequence). The length of the CDR3 is 17 residues. Trimming cost V 3 bases and J 0 bases; bases outside gene matches: 8.

This clone was observed a handful of times. This chain connects TRBV10-2 to TRBJ2-7; D uncertain. The CDR3 is 9 amino acids. The germline V gene encodes CDR1 WSHSY and CDR2 SAAADI. Trimming pared 11 bases from V and 6 bases from J, leaving 8 bases between. The CDR3 here is CAPWGEQYF. As DNA, the CDR3 is TGCGCCCCCTGGGGCGAGCAGTACTTC.

This clone was found once. The chain combines TRBV2 with TRBJ2-7, with 10 bases aligning to TRBD1. The CDR3 is 17 residues long. Germline V gene data show CDR1 as SNHLY and CDR2 as FYNNEI. V lost 6 bases, J lost 2 bases, and 13 bases stayed unmatched. In nucleotides, the CDR3 is TGTGCCAGCAGATCGGGACAGGGGACACCCGATACCTACGAGCAGTACTTC. Residues: CASRSGQGTPDTYEQYF.

The chain is built from TRBV4-1 and TRBJ2-2, with 8 bases matching TRBD1. CDR1 MGHRA and CDR2 YSYEKL come from the germline V gene. The V and J ends lost 4 bases and 6 bases, in that order; junction bases with no gene match: 7. There are 15 residues in the CDR3. In DNA form, the CDR3 reads TGCGCCAGCAGCCCCCCCAGGGGGCTCTCCGGGGAGCTGTTTTTT. It is translated as CASSPPRGLSGELFF.

This clone has just a few counts. The J gene is TRBJ1-6, the V gene TRBV14; D gene unclear. Germline values: CDR1 SGHDN, CDR2 FVKESK. The CDR3 runs 13 residues. In DNA form, the CDR3 reads TGTGCGACGCAAAAATCGTATAATTCACCCCTCCACTTT. Translating gives CATQKSYNSPLHF.

This chain joins TRBV19 and TRBJ2-1; TRBD2 agrees at 11 bases. Germline V gene data show CDR1 as LNHDA and CDR2 as SQIVND (reference sequence). The V segment lost 4 bases and the J segment 6 bases; nucleotides outside the gene matches: 8. The CDR3 consists of 16 residues. The CDR3 DNA reads as TGTGCCAGTAGTAGGATTAGCGGGGGGGTGGCCAATGAGCAGTTCTTC. Protein product: CASSRISGGVANEQFF.

This chain connects TRBV19 to TRBJ1-3; D is undetermined. V shed 7 bases and J shed 0 bases, with 4 bases lying between them. Germline V gene data show CDR1 as LNHDA and CDR2 as SQIVND (reference sequence). This CDR3 contains 12 residues. CDR3 protein: CASISSGNTIYF. CDR3 DNA sequence: TGTGCCAGTATATCCTCTGGAAACACCATATATTTT.

J is TRBJ2-7 and V is TRBV5-4; 9 bases are shared with TRBD2. CDR3 length: 14 amino acids. In germline, CDR1 is SGHNT, CDR2 YYREEE (reference sequence). Unmatched junction bases numbered 4, after V lost 2 bases and J lost 4 bases. CDR3 sequence: CASSLAGGLYEQYF. CDR3 coding DNA: TGTGCCAGCAGCTTAGCGGGAGGACTTTACGAGCAGTACTTC.

The chain couples TRBV20-1 to TRBJ1-2; D is unresolved. The V gene's germline CDR1 is DFQATT and CDR2 SNEGSKA (reference sequence). With 3 bases removed from V and 2 bases from J, the gap between germline ends came to 4 bases. This CDR3 has 11 residues. DNA for the CDR3: TGCAGTGCTAGCGAGAACTATGGCTACACCTTC. Protein product: CSASENYGYTF.

The rearrangement joins TRBV4-1 to TRBJ1-2; 9 nucleotides agree with TRBD1. Germline assignment: CDR1 MGHRA and CDR2 YSYEKL. The CDR3 is made up of 16 amino acids. V shed 0 bases, J shed 4 bases, and the junction held 6 bases outside the gene matches. Here the CDR3 reads CASSQEPDRGSYGYTF. The CDR3 DNA is TGCGCCAGCAGCCAAGAACCGGACAGGGGTTCCTATGGCTACACCTTC.

The CDR3 DNA is TGCGCCAGCAGCCAATACAGGGGCACTGAAGCTTTCTTT. Its protein product is CASSQYRGTEAFF. V gene TRBV5-1 combines with J gene TRBJ1-1; 7 bases align to TRBD1. V dropped 4 bases and J dropped 4; count of bases not matched to a gene: 4. Germline V gene sequence: CDR1 SGHRS, CDR2 YFSETQ. This CDR3 has 13 residues.

The chain recombines TRBV30 with TRBJ2-4, with a tentative D call TRBD1 (6 bases). The ends were cut back, 3 bases at V and 6 bases at J, with 12 bases in the middle. The CDR3 runs to 13 residues. Germline-derived CDR1 and CDR2 are GTSNPN and SVGIG (reference sequence). The CDR3 sequence is CAWRAQGRNIQYF. The CDR3 DNA follows: TGTGCCTGGAGGGCTCAGGGGCGAAACATTCAGTACTTC.

The chain joins TRBV19 to TRBJ2-3; the D gene is possibly TRBD2 (5 bases). Germline lookup yields CDR1 LNHDA and CDR2 SQIVND (reference sequence). The length of the CDR3 is 16 residues. Trimming shortened V by 2 bases and J by 2 bases, and 14 bases separated the two germline ends. The CDR3 nucleotides read TGTGCCAGTAGTATAAATGGCCTAGCAGTCACAGATACGCAGTATTTT. As protein: CASSINGLAVTDTQYF. Supplemented by reference TRBV19 and TRBJ2-3, the full variable domain reads DGGITQSPKYLFRKEGQNVTLSCEQNLNHDAMYWYRQDPGQGLRLIYYSQIVNDFQKGDIAEGYSVSREKKESFPLTVTSAQKNPTAFYLCASSINGLAVTDTQYFGPGTRLTVL.